The text below deals with one T cell receptor beta chain. TCRdb's table, derived via immunoSEQ multiplex PCR, lists solely in-frame clones and lacks some. Of 200,000 to 250,000 clones listed, just over 85% were seen once; the top ten hold roughly 1.7%. Study members were between about 18 and 89 years old and lived in 20 to 30 US regions. All recovered Cohort 3 donors got two negative PCRs, got clearance, or saw symptom resolution. The CDR3 extends over 13 amino acids. This specimen comes from a study of blood T cell repertoires in COVID-19. Overall study context: The analysed material was cDNA or gDNA that came from T cells, B-cell-depleted T cells, or PBMCs.

This clonotype was obtained from a man aged 40-55 years who had recovered from COVID-19. The chain uses TRBV21-1 and TRBJ1-2. TRBV21-1 constitutes a pseudogene. Input material: PBMCs or T cells enriched from blood (not recorded which). CDR3 sequence: CAVPGGAGYGYTF. CDR3 nucleotides: TGTGCCGTCCCCGGGGGTGCCGGCTATGGCTACACCTTC.